This T cell receptor beta chain emerged from a study of lymphopenia after photon versus proton radiotherapy. The study, taken as a whole, reports: After the lymphocyte nadir, photon-treated repertoires showed oligoclonal expansion, especially of CD8+ Temra cells. Proton therapy kept repertoires fairly stable, unlike photons, which gained effector/memory cells. Better survival with proton therapy was suggested as possible, not demonstrated.

Sequenced by immunoSEQ multiplex PCR; TCRdb stores in-frame clones only, minus some. The table shows about 68,000 clones, with roughly 93% occurring only once. The germline V gene has CDR1 SGHTA and CDR2 FQGNSA. The CDR3 length is 14 residues. Trimming cost V 5 bases and J 6 bases; bases outside gene matches: 6. Concerning this clone: As yet, its antigen is unknown.

The rearrangement links TRBV7-2 to TRBJ1-5, with 8 bases fitting TRBD1. Sequencing was performed on peripheral blood, taken from a patient treated with photon-based radiotherapy. This clonotype originated in a woman in her 70s with pancreatic cancer. The CDR3 loop is CASSRDRGSQPQHF. The DNA of the CDR3 is TGTGCCAGCAGCAGAGACAGGGGTAGTCAGCCCCAGCATTTT.